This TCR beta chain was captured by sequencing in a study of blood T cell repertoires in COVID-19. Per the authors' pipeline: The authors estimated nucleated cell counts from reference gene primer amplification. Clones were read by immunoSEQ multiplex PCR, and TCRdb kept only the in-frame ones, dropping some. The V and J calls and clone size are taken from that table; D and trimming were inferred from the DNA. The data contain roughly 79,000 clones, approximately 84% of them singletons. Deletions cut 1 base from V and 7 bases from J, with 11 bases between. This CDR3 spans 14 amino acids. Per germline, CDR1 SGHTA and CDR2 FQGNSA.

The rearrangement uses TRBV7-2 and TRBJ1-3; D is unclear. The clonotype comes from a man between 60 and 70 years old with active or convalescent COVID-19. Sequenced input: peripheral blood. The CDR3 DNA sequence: TGTGCCAGCAGCTTAGACGGGTTTCGGAACACCATATATTTT. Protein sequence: CASSLDGFRNTIYF.